This T cell receptor (beta chain) was observed in a study of blood T cell repertoires in COVID-19. Overall study context: T cells, B-cell-depleted T cells, or PBMCs supplied cDNA or gDNA.

Original analysis: Estimation of nucleated cell counts relied on the amplification of reference gene primers. TCRdb's table, derived via immunoSEQ multiplex PCR, lists solely in-frame clones and lacks some. That table furnishes V, J and clone size, whereas the DNA furnished D and trimming. Here the sample spans 100,000 to 150,000 clones, 81% being singletons. This clone turned up a few times. The V segment lost 4 bases and the J segment 4 bases; nucleotides outside the gene matches: 8. The CDR3 has 15 amino acids. Per germline, CDR1 SGHNT and CDR2 YYREEE (reference sequence). The rearrangement joins TRBV5-4 to TRBJ1-2; TRBD1 matches at 9 bases. This TCR came from a woman in her forties or fifties with acute or convalescent COVID-19. The sequenced sample consisted of peripheral blood. The CDR3 DNA sequence: TGTGCCAGCAGCCAGGGACAGGGTTCTTTCTATGGCTACACCTTC. As protein: CASSQGQGSFYGYTF.